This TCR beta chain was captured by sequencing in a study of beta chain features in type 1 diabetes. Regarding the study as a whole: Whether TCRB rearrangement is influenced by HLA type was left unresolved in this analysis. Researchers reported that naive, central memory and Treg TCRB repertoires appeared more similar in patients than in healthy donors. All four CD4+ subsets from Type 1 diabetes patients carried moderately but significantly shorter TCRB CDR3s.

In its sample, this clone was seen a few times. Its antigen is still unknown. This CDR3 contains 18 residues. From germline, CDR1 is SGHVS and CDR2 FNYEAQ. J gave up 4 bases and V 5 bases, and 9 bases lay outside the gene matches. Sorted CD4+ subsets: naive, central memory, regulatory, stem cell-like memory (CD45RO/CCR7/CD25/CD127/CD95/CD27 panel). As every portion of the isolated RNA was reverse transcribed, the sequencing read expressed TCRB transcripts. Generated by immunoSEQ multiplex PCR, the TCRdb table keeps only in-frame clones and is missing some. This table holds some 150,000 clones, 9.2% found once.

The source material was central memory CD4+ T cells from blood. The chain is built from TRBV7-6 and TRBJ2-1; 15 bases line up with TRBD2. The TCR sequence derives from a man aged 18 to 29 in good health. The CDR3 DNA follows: TGTGCCAGCAGCCCACGGACTAGCGGGGGGGTAGCGTACAATGAGCAGTTCTTC. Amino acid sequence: CASSPRTSGGVAYNEQFF.